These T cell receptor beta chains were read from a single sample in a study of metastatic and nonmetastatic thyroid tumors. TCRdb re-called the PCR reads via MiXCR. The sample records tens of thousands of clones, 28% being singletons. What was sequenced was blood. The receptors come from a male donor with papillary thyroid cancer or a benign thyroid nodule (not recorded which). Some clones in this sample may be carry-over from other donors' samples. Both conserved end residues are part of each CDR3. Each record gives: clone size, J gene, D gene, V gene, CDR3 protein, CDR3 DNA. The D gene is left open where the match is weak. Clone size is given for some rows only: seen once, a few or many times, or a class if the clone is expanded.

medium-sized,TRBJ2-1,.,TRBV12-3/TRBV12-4,CASLEEGDNEQFF,TGTGCCAGCCTCGAGGAAGGGGACAATGAGCAGTTCTTC
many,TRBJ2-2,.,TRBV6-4,CASRPDRGTGELFF,TGTGCCAGCAGACCAGACAGAGGCACCGGGGAGCTGTTTTTT
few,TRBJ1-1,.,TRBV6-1,CASTGGTGGTEAFF,TGTGCCAGCACCGGGGGGACTGGTGGAACTGAAGCTTTCTTT
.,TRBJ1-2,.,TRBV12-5,CPSGFAVTEGAGGYTF,TGTCCTAGTGGTTTTGCCGTGACTGAAGGGGCGGGTGGCTACACCTTC
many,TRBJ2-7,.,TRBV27,CASSPRLGDFYEQYF,TGTGCCAGCAGTCCCCGGTTGGGTGATTTCTACGAGCAGTACTTC
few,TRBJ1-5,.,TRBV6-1,CASSEEEDQPGPQHF,TGTGCCAGCAGTGAAGAAGAGGACCAACCGGGGCCCCAGCATTTT
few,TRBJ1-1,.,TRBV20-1,CGARGAFF,TGCGGTGCTAGGGGGGCTTTCTTT
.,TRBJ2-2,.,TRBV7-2,CSSSLRTGSAGELFF,TGTTCCAGCAGCTTGCGTACAGGGTCAGCCGGGGAGCTGTTTTTT
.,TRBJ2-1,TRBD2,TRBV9,CASSVVAGMGYNEQFF,TGTGCCAGCAGCGTGGTAGCGGGAATGGGGTACAATGAGCAGTTCTTC
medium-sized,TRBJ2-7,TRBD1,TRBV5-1,CASSYEGQGISPTYEQYF,TGCGCCAGCAGCTACGAGGGACAGGGGATATCACCTACTTACGAGCAGTACTTC
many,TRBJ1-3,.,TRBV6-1,CASSRGSLEPGNTIYF,TGTGCCAGCAGCCGAGGGAGTTTGGAACCTGGAAACACCATATATTTT
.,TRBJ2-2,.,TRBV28,CASTSLDGANTGELFF,TGTGCCAGCACCTCCCTCGACGGCGCGAACACCGGGGAGCTGTTTTTT
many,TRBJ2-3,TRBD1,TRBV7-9,CASSFPLRDRGPDTQYF,TGTGCCAGCAGCTTCCCCTTGCGGGACAGGGGCCCAGATACGCAGTATTTT
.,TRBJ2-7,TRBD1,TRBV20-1,CSARGTGSRYEQYF,TGCAGTGCTCGGGGGACAGGTTCTCGATACGAGCAGTACTTC
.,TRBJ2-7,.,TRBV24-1,CATSDLQGQYF,TGTGCCACCAGTGATTTACAGGGGCAGTACTTC
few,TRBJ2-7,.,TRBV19,CASIIWGKHYEHYF,TGTGCCAGTATTATCTGGGGTAAACACTACGAGCATTACTTC